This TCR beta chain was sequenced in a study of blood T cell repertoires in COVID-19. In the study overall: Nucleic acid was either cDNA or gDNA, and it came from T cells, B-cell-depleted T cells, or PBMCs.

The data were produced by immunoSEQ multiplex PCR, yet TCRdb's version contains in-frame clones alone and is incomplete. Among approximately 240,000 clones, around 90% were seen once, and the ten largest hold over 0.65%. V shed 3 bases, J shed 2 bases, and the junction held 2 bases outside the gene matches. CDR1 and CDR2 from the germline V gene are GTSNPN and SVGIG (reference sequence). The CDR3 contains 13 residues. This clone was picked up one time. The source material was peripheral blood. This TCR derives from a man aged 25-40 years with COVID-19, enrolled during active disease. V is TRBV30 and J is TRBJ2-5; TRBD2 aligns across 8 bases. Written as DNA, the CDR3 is TGTGCCTGGAGGGGGACTAGACAAGAGACCCAGTACTTC. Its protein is CAWRGTRQETQYF.